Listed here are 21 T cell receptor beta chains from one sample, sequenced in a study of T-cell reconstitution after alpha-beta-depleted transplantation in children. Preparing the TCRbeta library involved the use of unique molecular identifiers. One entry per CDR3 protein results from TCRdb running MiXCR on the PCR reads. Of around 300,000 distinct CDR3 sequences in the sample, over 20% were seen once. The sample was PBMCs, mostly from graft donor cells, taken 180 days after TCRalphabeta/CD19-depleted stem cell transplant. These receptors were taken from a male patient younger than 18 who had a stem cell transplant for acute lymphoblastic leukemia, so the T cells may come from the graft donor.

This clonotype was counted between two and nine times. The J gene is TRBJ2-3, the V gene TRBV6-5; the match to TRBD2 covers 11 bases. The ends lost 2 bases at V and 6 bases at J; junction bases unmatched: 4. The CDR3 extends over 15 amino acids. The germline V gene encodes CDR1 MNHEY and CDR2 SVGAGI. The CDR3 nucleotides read TGTGCCAGCAGTTACGTAGCGGGAGGGTGGGATACGCAGTATTTT. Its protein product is CASSYVAGGWDTQYF.

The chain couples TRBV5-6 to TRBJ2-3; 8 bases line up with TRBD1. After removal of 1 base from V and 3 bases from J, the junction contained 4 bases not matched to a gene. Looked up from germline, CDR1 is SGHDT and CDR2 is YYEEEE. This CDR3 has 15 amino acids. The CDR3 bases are TGTGCCAGCAGCTTGAGGACAGGGATGACAGATACGCAGTATTTT. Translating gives CASSLRTGMTDTQYF.

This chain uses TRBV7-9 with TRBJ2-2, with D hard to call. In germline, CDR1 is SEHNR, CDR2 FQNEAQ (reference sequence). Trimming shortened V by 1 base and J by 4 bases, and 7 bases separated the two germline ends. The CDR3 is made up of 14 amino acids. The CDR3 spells CASSLVEATGELFF. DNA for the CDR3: TGTGCCAGCAGCTTAGTCGAGGCCACCGGGGAGCTGTTTTTT.

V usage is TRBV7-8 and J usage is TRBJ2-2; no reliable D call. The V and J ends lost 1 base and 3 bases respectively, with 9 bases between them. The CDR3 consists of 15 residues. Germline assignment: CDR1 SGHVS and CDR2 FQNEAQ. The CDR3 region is CASSLVRLYTGELFF. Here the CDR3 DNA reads TGTGCCAGCAGCTTAGTTCGGCTGTACACCGGGGAGCTGTTTTTT.

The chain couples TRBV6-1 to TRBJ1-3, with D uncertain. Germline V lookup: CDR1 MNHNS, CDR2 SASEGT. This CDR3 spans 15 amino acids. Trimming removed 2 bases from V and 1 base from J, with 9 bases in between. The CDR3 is CASSEPWGSGNTIYF. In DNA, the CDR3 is TGTGCCAGCAGTGAACCCTGGGGTTCTGGAAACACCATATATTTT.

Written as DNA, the CDR3 is TGTGCCAGCAGTTACTCATGGAATCGCCTAGCAGGTGACGAGCAGTACTTC. Translated, it gives CASSYSWNRLAGDEQYF. The chain links TRBV6-5 to TRBJ2-7, with a tentative D call TRBD2 (5 bases). V shed 0 bases and J shed 5 bases, with 20 bases lying between them. The length of the CDR3 is 17 residues. CDR1 MNHEY and CDR2 SVGAGI come from the germline V gene.

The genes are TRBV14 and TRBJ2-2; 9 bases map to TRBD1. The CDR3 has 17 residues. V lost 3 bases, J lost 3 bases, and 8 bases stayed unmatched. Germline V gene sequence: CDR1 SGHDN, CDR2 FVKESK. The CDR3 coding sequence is TGTGCCAGCAGCCACTACAGGGGGCGCTGGGACACCGGGGAGCTGTTTTTT. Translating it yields CASSHYRGRWDTGELFF. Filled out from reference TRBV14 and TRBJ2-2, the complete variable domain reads EAGVTQFPSHSVIEKGQTVTLRCDPISGHDNLYWYRRVMGKEIKFLLHFVKESKQDESGMPNNRFLAERTGGTYSTLKVQPAELEDSGVYFCASSHYRGRWDTGELFFGEGSRLTVL.

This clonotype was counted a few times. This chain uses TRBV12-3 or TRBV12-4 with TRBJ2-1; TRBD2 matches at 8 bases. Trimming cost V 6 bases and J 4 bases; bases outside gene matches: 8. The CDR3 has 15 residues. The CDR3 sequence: CASRPTSGRYNEQFF. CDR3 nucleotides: TGTGCCAGCAGACCTACTAGCGGCAGGTACAATGAGCAGTTCTTC.

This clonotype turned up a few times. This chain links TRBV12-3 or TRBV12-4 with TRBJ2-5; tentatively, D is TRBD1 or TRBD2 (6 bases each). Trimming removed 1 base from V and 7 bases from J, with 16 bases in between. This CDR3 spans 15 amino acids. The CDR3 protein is CASSLDFLGGGTQYF. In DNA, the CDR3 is TGTGCCAGCAGTTTAGATTTCCTAGGAGGGGGGACCCAGTACTTC.

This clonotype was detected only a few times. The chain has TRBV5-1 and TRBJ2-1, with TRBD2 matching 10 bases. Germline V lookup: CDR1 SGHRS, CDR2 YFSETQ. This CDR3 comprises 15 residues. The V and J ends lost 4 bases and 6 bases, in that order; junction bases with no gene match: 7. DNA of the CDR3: TGCGCCAGCAGCCGCCTAGCGGGAGATAGCAATGAGCAGTTCTTC. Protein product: CASSRLAGDSNEQFF.

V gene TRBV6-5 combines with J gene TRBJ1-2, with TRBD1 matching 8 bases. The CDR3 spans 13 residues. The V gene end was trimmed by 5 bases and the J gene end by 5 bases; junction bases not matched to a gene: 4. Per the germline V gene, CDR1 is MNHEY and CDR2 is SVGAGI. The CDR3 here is CASSLQGVYGYTF. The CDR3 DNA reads TGTGCCAGCAGTCTACAGGGGGTATATGGCTACACCTTC.

Here the CDR3 reads CASNKYSNQPQHF. Here the CDR3 DNA reads TGTGCCAGCAATAAATATAGCAATCAGCCCCAGCATTTT. The V gene is TRBV7-9, the J gene TRBJ1-5; D unclear. Germline-derived CDR1 and CDR2 are SEHNR and FQNEAQ (reference sequence). The CDR3 extends over 13 amino acids. V lost 7 bases and J lost 0, with 7 bases in between.

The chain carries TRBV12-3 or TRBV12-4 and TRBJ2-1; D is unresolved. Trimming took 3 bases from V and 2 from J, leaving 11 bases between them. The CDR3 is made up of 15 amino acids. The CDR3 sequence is CASSLFSVAYNEQFF. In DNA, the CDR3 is TGTGCCAGCAGTTTGTTCAGCGTAGCCTACAATGAGCAGTTCTTC.

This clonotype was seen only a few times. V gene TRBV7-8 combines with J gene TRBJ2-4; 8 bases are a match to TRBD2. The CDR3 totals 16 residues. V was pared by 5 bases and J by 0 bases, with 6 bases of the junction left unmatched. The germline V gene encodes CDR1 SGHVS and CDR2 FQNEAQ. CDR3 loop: CASSIGLAQAKNIQYF. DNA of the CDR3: TGTGCCAGCAGCATTGGACTAGCCCAAGCCAAAAACATTCAGTACTTC.

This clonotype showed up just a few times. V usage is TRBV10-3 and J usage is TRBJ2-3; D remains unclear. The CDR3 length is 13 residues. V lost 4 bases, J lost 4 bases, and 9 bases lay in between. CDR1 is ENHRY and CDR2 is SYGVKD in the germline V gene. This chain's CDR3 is CAISVAVSDTQYF. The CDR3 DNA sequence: TGTGCCATCAGTGTAGCAGTCTCAGATACGCAGTATTTT.

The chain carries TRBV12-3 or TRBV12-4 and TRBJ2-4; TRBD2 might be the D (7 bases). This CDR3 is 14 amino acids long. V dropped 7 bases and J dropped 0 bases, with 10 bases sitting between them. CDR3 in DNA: TGTGCCAGCAAGGGGGGGCTAGCCAAAAACATTCAGTACTTC. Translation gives CASKGGLAKNIQYF.

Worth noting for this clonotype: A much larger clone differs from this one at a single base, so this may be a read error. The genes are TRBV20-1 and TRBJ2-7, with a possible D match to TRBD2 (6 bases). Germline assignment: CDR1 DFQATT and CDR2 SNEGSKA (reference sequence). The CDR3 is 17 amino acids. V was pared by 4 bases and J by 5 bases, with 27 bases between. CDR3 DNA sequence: TGCAGTGCTATGGAGGGGACCTTCATCCCGTTACCGGACGAGCAGTACTTC. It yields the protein CSAMEGTFIPLPDEQYF.

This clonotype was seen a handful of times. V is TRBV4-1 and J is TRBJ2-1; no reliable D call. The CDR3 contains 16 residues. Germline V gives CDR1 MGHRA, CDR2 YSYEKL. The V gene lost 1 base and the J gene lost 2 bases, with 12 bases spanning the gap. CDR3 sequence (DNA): TGCGCCAGCAGCCAAGGGCGGCTAGGAACCTACAATGAGCAGTTCTTC. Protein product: CASSQGRLGTYNEQFF.

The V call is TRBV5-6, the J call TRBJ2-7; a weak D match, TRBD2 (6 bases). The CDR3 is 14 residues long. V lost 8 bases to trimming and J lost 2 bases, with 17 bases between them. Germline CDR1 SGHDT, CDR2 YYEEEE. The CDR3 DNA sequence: TGTGCCAGGGGCCCCGGGGGACTCGCCTACGAGCAGTACTTC. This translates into CARGPGGLAYEQYF.

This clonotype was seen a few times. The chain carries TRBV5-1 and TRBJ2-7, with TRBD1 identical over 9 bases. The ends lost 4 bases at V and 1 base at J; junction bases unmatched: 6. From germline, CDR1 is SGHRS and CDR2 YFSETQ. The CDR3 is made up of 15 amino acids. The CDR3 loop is CASSLYGTGSYEQYF. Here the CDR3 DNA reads TGCGCCAGCAGCCTATACGGGACAGGGTCCTACGAGCAGTACTTC.

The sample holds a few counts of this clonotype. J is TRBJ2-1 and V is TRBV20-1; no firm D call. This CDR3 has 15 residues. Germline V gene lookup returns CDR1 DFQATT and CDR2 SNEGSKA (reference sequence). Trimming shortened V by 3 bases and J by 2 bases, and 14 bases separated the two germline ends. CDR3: CSASPLSYTYNEQFF. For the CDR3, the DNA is TGCAGTGCTAGCCCTTTAAGCTATACCTACAATGAGCAGTTCTTC.